This T cell receptor beta chain was documented in a study of T-cell memory formation after mild COVID-19. Looking at the study overall: Largely, the TCR clusters proved donor specific. Study outcomes and limitations: Clones contracting across day 15 to 85 had a balanced CD4/CD8 profile; later expanding clones leaned CD4+.

Worth noting for this clonotype: As yet, its antigen is unknown.

TCRdb processed the 5' RACE reads anew with MiXCR; each CDR3 protein has one entry. The sample includes about 470,000 distinct CDR3 sequences, about 23% of them seen just once. The CDR3 covers 13 residues. V lost 1 base and J lost 10, with 12 bases in between. The germline gives CDR1 SGHRS, CDR2 YFSETQ. The sequencing input was PBMCs or a T cell subset sorted from them (not recorded which). The receptor comes from an adult woman who had mild COVID-19 (a few samples of this study predate the infection). Cell type and time point are not known. This chain uses TRBV5-1 with TRBJ2-1, with TRBD1 as a possible D gene (6 bases). CDR3 in amino acids: CASSLNWGQEQFF. CDR3 nucleotide sequence: TGCGCCAGCAGCTTGAATTGGGGGCAGGAGCAGTTCTTC.